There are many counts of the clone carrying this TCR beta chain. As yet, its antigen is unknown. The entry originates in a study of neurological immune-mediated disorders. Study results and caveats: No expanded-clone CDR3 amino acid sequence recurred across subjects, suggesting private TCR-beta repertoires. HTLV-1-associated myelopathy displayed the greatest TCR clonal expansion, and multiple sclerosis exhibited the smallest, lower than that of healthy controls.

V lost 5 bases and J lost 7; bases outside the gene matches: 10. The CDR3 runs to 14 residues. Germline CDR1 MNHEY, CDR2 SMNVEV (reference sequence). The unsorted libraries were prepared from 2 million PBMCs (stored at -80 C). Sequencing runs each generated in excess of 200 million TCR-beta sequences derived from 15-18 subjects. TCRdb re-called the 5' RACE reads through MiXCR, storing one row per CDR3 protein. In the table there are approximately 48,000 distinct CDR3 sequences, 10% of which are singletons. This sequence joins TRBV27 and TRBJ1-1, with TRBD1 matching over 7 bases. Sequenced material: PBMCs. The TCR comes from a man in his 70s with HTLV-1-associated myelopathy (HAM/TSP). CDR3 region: CASSMRTGGIEAFF. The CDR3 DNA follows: TGTGCCAGCAGTATGCGGACAGGAGGAATTGAAGCTTTCTTT.